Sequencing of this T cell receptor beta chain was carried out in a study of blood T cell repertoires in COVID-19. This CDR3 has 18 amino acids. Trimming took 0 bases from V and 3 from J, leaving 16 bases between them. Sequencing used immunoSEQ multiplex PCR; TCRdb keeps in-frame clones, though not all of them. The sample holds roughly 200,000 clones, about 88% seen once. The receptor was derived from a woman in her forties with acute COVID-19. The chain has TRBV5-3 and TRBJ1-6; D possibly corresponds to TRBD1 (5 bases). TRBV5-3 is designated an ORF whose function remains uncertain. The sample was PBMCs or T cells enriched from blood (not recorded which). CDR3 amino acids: CARSLDRAGRFYNSPLHF. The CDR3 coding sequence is TGTGCCAGAAGCTTGGATCGGGCGGGGCGGTTCTATAATTCACCCCTCCACTTT.